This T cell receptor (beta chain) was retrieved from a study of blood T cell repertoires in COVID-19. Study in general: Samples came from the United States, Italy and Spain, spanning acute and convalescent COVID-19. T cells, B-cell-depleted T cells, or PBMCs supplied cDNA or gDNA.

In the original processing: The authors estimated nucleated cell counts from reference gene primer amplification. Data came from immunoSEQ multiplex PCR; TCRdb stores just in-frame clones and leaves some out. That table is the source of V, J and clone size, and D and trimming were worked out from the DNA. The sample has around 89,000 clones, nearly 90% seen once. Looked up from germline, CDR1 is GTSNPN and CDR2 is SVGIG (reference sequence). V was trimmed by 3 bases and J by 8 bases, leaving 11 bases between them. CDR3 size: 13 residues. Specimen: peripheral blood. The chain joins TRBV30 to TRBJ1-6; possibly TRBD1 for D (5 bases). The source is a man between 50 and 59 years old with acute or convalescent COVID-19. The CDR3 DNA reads TGTGCCTGGAGGGGGCCGCAGGATTCACCCCTCCACTTT. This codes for CAWRGPQDSPLHF.